The 5 T cell receptor beta chains below were found in one sample sequenced in a study of post-analysis software for immune sequencing data. These receptors lack a known antigen. Unique molecular identifiers were carried by the TCR beta cDNA libraries. TCRdb itself ran the PCR reads through MiXCR, one entry per CDR3 protein. The sample comprises 350,000 to 500,000 distinct CDR3 sequences, approximately 37% of which are singletons, and 6.5% to 8% rests with the top ten. General study findings and limits: Patients carried 5 or 6 TRBV segments more frequently than controls did, and TRBV5-6, TRBV5-1 and TRBV20-1 were among them.

The material sequenced was blood. The origin of the receptors is a girl under 10 years old with multiple sclerosis.

This chain joins TRBV29-1 and TRBJ2-7; tentative D call: TRBD2 (5 bases). The CDR3 consists of 13 residues. Germline assignment: CDR1 SQVTM and CDR2 ANQGSEA. V lost 2 bases to trimming and J lost 6 bases, with 14 bases between them. CDR3 sequence (DNA): TGCAGCGTTGAAAGACGGGAATCCAGCGAGCAGTACTTC. Its translation: CSVERRESSEQYF.

This clonotype was picked up a small number of times. The rearrangement links TRBV7-9 to TRBJ1-2; possibly TRBD1 for D (6 bases). Between the trimmed V and J ends, which lost 3 bases and 3 bases, there was a span of 11 bases. The V gene's germline CDR1 is SEHNR and CDR2 FQNEAQ (reference sequence). This CDR3 contains 14 residues. The CDR3, as DNA: TGTGCCAGCAGCTTGCTTGGGGGCGACTATGGCTACACCTTC. Amino acid sequence: CASSLLGGDYGYTF.

This clonotype has only a few counts. The rearrangement uses TRBV6-6 and TRBJ1-1; TRBD1 is a possible D gene (6 bases). Germline lookup yields CDR1 MNHNY and CDR2 SVGAGI (reference sequence). Trimming left V 10 bases short and J 0 bases short, with 15 bases between. The CDR3 sequence is 14 residues long. The CDR3 DNA reads TGTGCCACACGGCCCAGGGGAGTGAACACTGAAGCTTTCTTT. This translates into CATRPRGVNTEAFF.

Comments on this clonotype: A read error may produce the germline difference seen at one junction end. The V gene is TRBV5-1, the J gene TRBJ2-3, with D perhaps assigned TRBD1 or TRBD2 (6 bases each). The CDR3 has 14 residues. Germline V gives CDR1 SGHRS, CDR2 YFSETQ. CDR3 protein: CASSLRGPGDTQNF. The CDR3, as DNA: TGCGCCAGCAGCTTACGGGGGCCGGGAGATACGCAGAATTTT.

In DNA, the CDR3 is TGCAGCGTTGAGAAGGGGGATAATGGCTACACCTTC. It yields the protein CSVEKGDNGYTF. The chain combines TRBV29-1 with TRBJ1-2; D perhaps matches TRBD1 (6 bases). CDR1 is SQVTM, CDR2 ANQGSEA, per germline. Trimming took off 3 bases at V and 6 bases at J, with 11 bases between the two ends. The CDR3 spans 12 residues.